The T cell receptor (beta chain) described here comes from a study of blood T cells in healthy people across ages. Study-wide points: Getting older went along with TCR beta diversity per million T cells dropping roughly linearly.

This clonotype was seen only a few times. Its cognate antigen is unknown. The germline V gene encodes CDR1 SGDLS and CDR2 YYNGEE. CDR3 length: 13 amino acids. V lost 2 bases to trimming and J lost 10 bases, with 13 bases between them. The second PCR ran roughly 7 to 11 cycles with a sample-barcoded 5' primer and J-beta primers. TCRdb re-analysed the 5' RACE reads in MiXCR, keeping a single row per CDR3 protein. In the table there are more than 750,000 distinct CDR3 sequences, 25% to 35% of which are singletons. The authors extracted at least 6 micrograms of total RNA per sample. The data were also submitted as part of a second study, on T cells of mothers and their children. As reported in that work: All extracted RNA went into cDNA synthesis, approximately 1.5 ug per 15 ul. Barcodes and 2-4 random nucleotides were added by M1S in the second PCR.

This chain connects TRBV9 to TRBJ2-1; D remains ambiguous. The clonotype comes from a woman in her forties in good health. Sequencing used blood. CDR3 amino acids: CASSVEPSGEQFF. CDR3 nucleotide sequence: TGTGCCAGCAGCGTTGAGCCATCCGGCGAGCAGTTCTTC.